The clone carrying this T cell receptor beta chain was observed at least ten times. Its matching antigen is unknown. The germline V gene encodes CDR1 SGHAT and CDR2 FQNNGV. V was pared by 3 bases and J by 8 bases, with 8 bases between. This CDR3 has 12 amino acids. The data derive from a study of neurological immune-mediated disorders. Study-wide findings and caveats: Across subjects, no CDR3 amino acid sequence appeared in expanded clones of more than one subject, a finding that suggested private repertoires in all groups. The study found the most TCR clonal expansion in HTLV-1-associated myelopathy and the least in multiple sclerosis, below healthy controls.

The study built sorted libraries from 1 million CD4+ or CD8+ T cells. The making of cDNA relied on 5'RACE with 10-nucleotide random UMIs. TCRdb used MiXCR to reprocess the 5' RACE reads, holding one entry per CDR3 protein. This sample has roughly 10,000 distinct CDR3 sequences, with over 20% found just once. The sequence was collected from a woman in her sixties with HTLV-1-associated myelopathy (HAM/TSP). Sequences were obtained from CD8+ T cells from blood. This chain links TRBV11-2 with TRBJ2-1; D possibly matches TRBD1 or TRBD2 (5 bases each). CDR3 DNA: TGTGCCAGCAGCTTGAGGGGCCATGAGCAGTTCTTC. As protein: CASSLRGHEQFF.